Listed here is a single TCR beta chain. Its antigen remains unidentified. The sample belongs to a study of shared clonotypes between healthy human individuals. Findings and limits, study-wide: Sequencing depth was predicted to influence how clonotypes are shared among donors.

About 30,000 T cell genomes, or around 0.3 ug DNA, went into unsorted PBMC replicate PCRs. Unsorted PBMC DNA was run through sequencing on ten immunoSEQ deep assay plates. Here immunoSEQ multiplex PCR was the method, and the copy in TCRdb shows in-frame clones only, minus some. The table includes about 510,000 clones, approximately 79% detected once. The CDR3 is made up of 12 amino acids. J was trimmed by 6 bases and V by 7 bases; bases with no gene match: 5. Germline V lookup: CDR1 SGDLS, CDR2 YYNGEE. Material for sequencing was PBMCs. The chain recombines TRBV9 with TRBJ2-7; 9 bases map to TRBD1. The receptor was derived from a middle-aged woman in good health. Some clones in this sample may be carry-over from other donors' samples. CDR3: CASAGTGTEQYF. In nucleotides, the CDR3 is TGTGCCAGCGCCGGGACAGGGACCGAGCAGTACTTC.